The present TCR beta chain was sequenced within a study of T cell clonality in common variable immunodeficiency. The protocol was immunoSEQ multiplex PCR, while the TCRdb copy is restricted to in-frame clones and leaves out a portion. The sample is made up of roughly 60,000 clones, none counted only once. The table lists this clone with a few counts. Its specificity is unknown. At one end, the junction sequence differs from germline, possibly due to a read error. The observed sequence ends 3 residues before the CDR3 terminus, with the missing tail filled in from the germline J gene. CDR1 and CDR2 (germline): SGHAT, FQNNGV. This CDR3 is 15 amino acids long. Points from the study as a whole: Reportedly, TCR beta sequences from common variable immunodeficiency showed fewer deletions and N-nucleotide insertions. T cell subpopulation sequencing would be needed to explain CVID clonality. CVID subjects shared fewer TCRbeta clones than healthy controls did. Compared with healthy controls, CVID subjects showed increased TCRbeta clonality, mostly in about a third.

The chain combines TRBV11-2 with TRBJ1-3; 8 bases match TRBD1. Sequenced input: peripheral blood mononuclear cells. The receptor was derived from a person between 18 and 75 years old in good health. This chain's CDR3 is CTSSADRVSGNTIYF. The part of the CDR3 DNA that was read is TGTACCAGCAGCGCGGACAGGGTTTCTGGAAACACC. The whole variable domain, remainder taken from reference TRBV11-2 and TRBJ1-3, is EAGVAQSPRYKIIEKRQSVAFWCNPISGHATLYWYQQILGQGPKLLIQFQNNGVVDDSQLPKDRFSAERLKGVDSTLKIQPAKLEDSAVYLCTSSADRVSGNTIYFGEGSWLTVV.